This T cell receptor (beta chain) came from a study of T cell responses to AZD1222 COVID-19 vaccine. V was pared by 7 bases and J by 6 bases, with 13 bases between. Germline V gene lookup returns CDR1 SGDLS and CDR2 YYNGEE. The CDR3 has 12 amino acids. The table came from immunoSEQ multiplex PCR; TCRdb's copy has only in-frame clones and leaves some out. This table holds 70,000 to 95,000 clones, almost 90% found once. The sequence came from an adult who received the AZD1222 COVID-19 vaccine. The sample was peripheral blood, taken 28 days after the second AZD1222 dose. This chain links TRBV9 with TRBJ1-1; no reliable D call. CDR3 sequence (DNA): TGTGCCAGCGGACGGTCTAACGCTGAAGCTTTCTTT. This sequence encodes CASGRSNAEAFF.